This TCR beta chain is drawn from a study of blood T cell repertoires in COVID-19. TCRdb's table, derived via immunoSEQ multiplex PCR, lists solely in-frame clones and lacks some. The sample records around 300,000 clones, roughly 88% being singletons. This CDR3 comprises 13 residues. V was clipped by 5 bases and J by 3 bases; unmatched bases: 3. CDR1 is LNHDA, CDR2 SQIVND, per germline (reference sequence). This sequence joins TRBV19 and TRBJ2-5; 7 bases line up with TRBD1. Sequenced: peripheral blood. The sequence came from a woman in her 30s with COVID-19, enrolled during active disease. The DNA for the CDR3 is TGTGCCAGTAGTTCCCAGGGGGAAGAGACCCAGTACTTC. This translates into CASSSQGEETQYF.